This is a list of T cell receptor beta chains from one sample in a study of multiple sclerosis patients with progressive multifocal leukoencephalopathy. Sequencing was performed with immunoSEQ multiplex PCR; in TCRdb, only in-frame clones are kept and a portion is missing. The table records about 25,000 clones, 75% to 95% of them present only once. Sequences were derived from PBMCs, sampled from a patient treated with natalizumab. These receptor sequences come from a man aged 25-45 years with multiple sclerosis. CDR3s include the opening cysteine and the closing phenylalanine or tryptophan. The D gene is left open where the match is weak. Clone size is not always given. Where it is, it says once, few, many or a class for expanded clones.

NA | TRBJ1-3 | NA | TRBV6-6 | TGTGCCAGCAGCCCGACACTTTCCTCTGGAAACACCATATATTTT | CASSPTLSSGNTIYF
NA | TRBJ2-1 | NA | TRBV4-3 | TGCGCCAGCAGCCATCCCGCGGGCAATGAGCAGTTCTTC | CASSHPAGNEQFF
TRBD1 | TRBJ1-3 | once | TRBV19 | TGTGCCAGTATTGATAGAGCGGGACAGGCCAGGGGAAACACCATATATTTT | CASIDRAGQARGNTIYF
NA | TRBJ2-1 | NA | TRBV6-5 | TGTGCCAGCAGGGGCCGAAGCTCCTACAATGAGCAGTTCTTC | CASRGRSSYNEQFF
NA | TRBJ1-1 | NA | TRBV4-3 | TGCGCCAGCAGCCAAGAGGTGGGAAGAGCTTTCTTT | CASSQEVGRAFF
NA | TRBJ1-4 | few | TRBV5-6 | TGTGCCAGCAGCTTATGGGGACGGGGGGAAAAACTGTTTTTT | CASSLWGRGEKLFF
NA | TRBJ1-2 | NA | TRBV7-9 | TGTGCCAGCACCGAAGGGGGGGTCGGGTACACCTTC | CASTEGGVGYTF
NA | TRBJ2-5 | NA | TRBV19 | TGTGCCAGTAGTAAGGCGCGGGGGACCCAGTACTTC | CASSKARGTQYF
TRBD1 | TRBJ2-7 | NA | TRBV6-5 | TGTGCCAGCAGTCTGGGACAGCACTCCTACGAGCAGTACTTC | CASSLGQHSYEQYF
NA | TRBJ1-1 | few | TRBV9 | TGTGCCAGCAGCGCTTCAGGGAAAGGGAACACTGAAGCTTTCTTT | CASSASGKGNTEAFF
TRBD2 | TRBJ2-7 | NA | TRBV5-6 | TGTGCCAGCACCACACTAGCGACCTCCTACGAGCAGTACTTC | CASTTLATSYEQYF
NA | TRBJ1-1 | NA | TRBV4-2 | TGTGCCAGCAGCTCCCCGGGGGGCGTGAACACTGAAGCTTTCTTT | CASSSPGGVNTEAFF
NA | TRBJ1-2 | NA | TRBV6-1 | TGTGCCAGCGACTCCCCAGGGAGGACCTATGGCTACACCTTC | CASDSPGRTYGYTF
TRBD1 | TRBJ2-7 | NA | TRBV5-1 | TGCGCCAGCAGCTTGACAGGGGGTTGGTACGAGCAGTACTTC | CASSLTGGWYEQYF
TRBD2 | TRBJ2-7 | NA | TRBV27 | TGTGCCAGCAGTATAAAAGGACTAGCGGGAGCCGAGCAGTACTTC | CASSIKGLAGAEQYF
TRBD1 | TRBJ2-2 | NA | TRBV19 | TGTGCCAGGAGAACCGAGCCTTATCAGCTTTTGGACAGGGAGAACACCGGGGAGCTGTTTTTT | CARRTEPYQLLDRENTGELFF
NA | TRBJ1-4 | NA | TRBV27 | TGTGCCAGCAGTATCCGTGGAGGCGGTTGGGAAAAACTGTTTTTT | CASSIRGGGWEKLFF